Presented here are 10 T cell receptor beta chains from one specimen sequenced in a study of blood T cell repertoires in COVID-19. The protocol was immunoSEQ multiplex PCR, while the TCRdb copy is restricted to in-frame clones and leaves out a portion. The data contain 250,000 to 300,000 clones, more than 75% of them singletons. The sequenced material came from PBMCs or T cells enriched from blood (not recorded which). The receptors derive from a woman in her forties or fifties who had been exposed to COVID-19.

The chain carries TRBV28 and TRBJ1-2; a weak D match, TRBD1 (5 bases). This CDR3 has 13 amino acids. Trimming stripped 10 bases from V and 5 bases from J, with 17 bases between. Germline loops: CDR1 MDHEN, CDR2 SYDVKM. The CDR3 coding sequence is TGTGCCACCCGAGGGGAGGGTGATTATGGCTACACCTTC. It codes for CATRGEGDYGYTF.

The genes are TRBV11-2 and TRBJ1-1; D not resolved. CDR1 SGHAT and CDR2 FQNNGV come from the germline V gene. The CDR3 is made up of 14 amino acids. V was clipped by 0 bases and J by 12 bases, with 17 bases between them. CDR3 sequence: CASSLESVTLATFF. The CDR3, as DNA: TGTGCCAGCAGCTTAGAATCTGTGACTTTGGCGACTTTCTTT.

This clone was counted once. The rearrangement joins TRBV19 to TRBJ1-4; D remains ambiguous. Trimming removed 2 bases at V and 5 bases at J, with 15 bases between. CDR1 is LNHDA and CDR2 is SQIVND in the germline V gene (reference sequence). CDR3 length equals 16 residues. CDR3 coding DNA: TGTGCCAGTAGTATAACCGCGCGGCAGCAGAATGAAAAACTGTTTTTT. It yields the protein CASSITARQQNEKLFF.

The chain couples TRBV6-5 to TRBJ1-1; possibly TRBD1 for D (6 bases). V dropped 6 bases and J dropped 0 bases, with 11 bases sitting between them. This CDR3 contains 14 residues. Germline V gene data show CDR1 as MNHEY and CDR2 as SVGAGI. CDR3 DNA sequence: TGTGCCAGCAGACCGGACAGACTGAACACTGAAGCTTTCTTT. Translating gives CASRPDRLNTEAFF.

The chain carries TRBV5-1 and TRBJ2-5, with 9 bases aligning to TRBD1. The ends lost 1 base at V and 5 bases at J; junction bases unmatched: 6. This CDR3 comprises 15 residues. The germline V gene encodes CDR1 SGHRS and CDR2 YFSETQ. CDR3 sequence: CASSLWDRVGETQYF. The CDR3 DNA is TGCGCCAGCAGCTTGTGGGACAGGGTAGGGGAGACCCAGTACTTC.

This clone was counted only a few times. The chain combines TRBV11-2 with TRBJ2-1; TRBD2 might be the D (7 bases). This CDR3 comprises 18 residues. Germline CDR1 reads SGHAT; CDR2 reads FQNNGV. Trimming shortened V by 1 base and J by 6 bases, and 22 bases separated the two germline ends. The CDR3 loop reads CASSLGLGGGRVGNEQFF. CDR3 in DNA: TGTGCCAGCAGCTTAGGGTTGGGCGGGGGCCGCGTAGGCAATGAGCAGTTCTTC.

The chain joins TRBV27 to TRBJ1-5, with 9 bases fitting TRBD1. Germline V gives CDR1 MNHEY, CDR2 SMNVEV (reference sequence). This CDR3 is 16 amino acids long. J was trimmed by 6 bases and V by 5 bases; bases with no gene match: 11. Here the CDR3 reads CASSPTGGNSGQPQHF. CDR3 nucleotide sequence: TGTGCCAGCAGTCCCACAGGGGGCAACAGCGGTCAGCCCCAGCATTTT.

The chain joins TRBV7-2 to TRBJ1-2; D is uncertain. Germline V gene sequence: CDR1 SGHTA, CDR2 FQGNSA. The CDR3 loop spans 15 amino acids. V was trimmed by 1 base and J by 2 bases, leaving 11 bases between them. Written as DNA, the CDR3 is TGTGCCAGCAGCTTAGGTTCAGTGGGCAACTATGGCTACACCTTC. This codes for CASSLGSVGNYGYTF.

V usage is TRBV9 and J usage is TRBJ2-3; D call uncertain. The CDR3 has 14 amino acids. Trimming removed 4 bases at V and 0 bases at J, with 9 bases between. Looked up from germline, CDR1 is SGDLS and CDR2 is YYNGEE. CDR3 sequence: CASSIPTSTDTQYF. CDR3 in DNA: TGTGCCAGCAGCATTCCTACTAGCACAGATACGCAGTATTTT.

This clone has just a few counts. This chain links TRBV2 with TRBJ1-5, with D unresolved. Germline values: CDR1 SNHLY, CDR2 FYNNEI. The CDR3 runs 14 residues. V gave up 4 bases and J gave up 0 bases, with 7 bases separating them. CDR3 in DNA: TGTGCCAGCAGTGTCGCGTATAGCAATCAGCCCCAGCATTTT. Amino acid sequence: CASSVAYSNQPQHF.